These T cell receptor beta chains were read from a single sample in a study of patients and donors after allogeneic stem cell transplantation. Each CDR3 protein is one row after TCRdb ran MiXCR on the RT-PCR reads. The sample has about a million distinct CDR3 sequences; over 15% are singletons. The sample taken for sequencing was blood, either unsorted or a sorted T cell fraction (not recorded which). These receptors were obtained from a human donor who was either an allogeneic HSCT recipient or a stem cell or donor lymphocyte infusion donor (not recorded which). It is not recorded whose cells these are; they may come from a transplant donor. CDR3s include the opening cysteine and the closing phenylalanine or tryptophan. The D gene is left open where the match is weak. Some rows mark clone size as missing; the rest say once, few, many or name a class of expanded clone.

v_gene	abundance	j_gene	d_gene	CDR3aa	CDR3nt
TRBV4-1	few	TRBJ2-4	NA	CASSQEGAGAKNIQYF	TGCGCCAGCAGCCAAGAAGGGGCGGGAGCCAAAAACATTCAGTACTTC
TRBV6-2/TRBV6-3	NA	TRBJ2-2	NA	CASSYSGQDRTGELFFF	NA
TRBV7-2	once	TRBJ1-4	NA	CASSLDRGYNEKLFF	TGTGCCAGCAGCTTAGATCGGGGGTATAATGAAAAACTGTTTTTT
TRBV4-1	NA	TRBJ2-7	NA	CASSQYPQGRSYEQYF	TGCGCCAGCAGCCAATACCCCCAGGGCCGAAGCTACGAGCAGTACTTC
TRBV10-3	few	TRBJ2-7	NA	CAISGTGGPYEQYF	TGTGCCATCAGTGGTACGGGCGGACCCTACGAGCAGTACTTC
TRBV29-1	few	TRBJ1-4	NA	CSVEGRGSEKLFF	TGCAGCGTTGAGGGTCGGGGAAGCGAAAAACTGTTTTTT
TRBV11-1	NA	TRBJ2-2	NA	CASSKRPGQFGNTGELFF	TGTGCCAGCAGCAAGAGACCCGGACAGTTCGGGAACACCGGGGAGCTGTTTTTT
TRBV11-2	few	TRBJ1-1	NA	CASSSGRRLNTEAFF	TGTGCCAGCAGCTCCGGACGGCGGCTGAACACTGAAGCTTTCTTT
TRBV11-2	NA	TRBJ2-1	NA	CASSLGTTGEQFF	TGTGCCAGCAGCTTAGGTACTACGGGTGAGCAGTTCTTC
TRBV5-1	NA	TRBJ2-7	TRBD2	CASSISGLAFEQYF	TGCGCCAGCAGCATTAGCGGGTTGGCTTTCGAGCAGTACTTC
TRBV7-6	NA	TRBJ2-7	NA	CASSLATGTDEQYF	TGTGCCAGCAGCTTAGCGACGGGGACCGACGAGCAGTACTTC
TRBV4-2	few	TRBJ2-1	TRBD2	CASSLTGTSASNEQFF	TGTGCCAGCAGCCTTACCGGGACTAGCGCTTCCAATGAGCAGTTCTTC
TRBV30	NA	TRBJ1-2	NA	CALGGYTF	TGTGCGCTGGGCGGCTACACCTTC
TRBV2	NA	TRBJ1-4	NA	CASSEQGEEKLFF	TGTGCCAGCAGCGAGCAAGGGGAGGAAAAACTGTTTTTT
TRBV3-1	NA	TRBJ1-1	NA	CASSLMVGLNTEAFF	TGTGCCAGCAGCCTTATGGTCGGACTGAACACTGAAGCTTTCTTT
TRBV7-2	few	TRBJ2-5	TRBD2	CASSFGGDRTQYF	TGTGCCAGCAGCTTCGGGGGGGACCGCACCCAGTACTTC
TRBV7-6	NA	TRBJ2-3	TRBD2	CASSNPSGGGDTQYF	TGTGCCAGCAGCAACCCTAGCGGGGGCGGAGATACGCAGTATTTT
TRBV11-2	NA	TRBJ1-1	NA	CASSLALPGLTEAFF	TGTGCCAGCAGCTTAGCGCTCCCGGGTCTCACTGAAGCTTTCTTT
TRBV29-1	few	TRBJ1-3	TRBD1	CSVANLGTAGNTIYF	TGCAGCGTTGCAAATTTGGGGACAGCTGGAAACACCATATATTTT
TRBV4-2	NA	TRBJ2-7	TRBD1	CASSQQTTGKGRISSYEQYF	TGTGCCAGCAGCCAGCAGACGACAGGGAAAGGGCGGATTAGCTCCTACGAGCAGTACTTC
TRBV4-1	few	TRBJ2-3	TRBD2	CASSQPRGTSGRGTQYF	TGCGCCAGCAGCCAACCGCGTGGGACTAGCGGGAGAGGTACGCAGTATTTT
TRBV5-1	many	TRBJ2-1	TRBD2	CASSTREGGHEQFF	TGCGCCAGCAGCACGCGGGAGGGAGGGCATGAGCAGTTCTTC